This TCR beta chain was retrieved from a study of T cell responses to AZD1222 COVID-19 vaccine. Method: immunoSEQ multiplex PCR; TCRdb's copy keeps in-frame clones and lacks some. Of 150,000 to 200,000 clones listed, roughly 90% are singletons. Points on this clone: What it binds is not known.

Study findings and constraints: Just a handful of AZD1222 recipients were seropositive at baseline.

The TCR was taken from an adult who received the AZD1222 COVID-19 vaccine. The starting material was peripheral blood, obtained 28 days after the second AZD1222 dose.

Written as DNA, the CDR3 is TGTGCCAGCAGCAAAGGGGCGGCTGGTGCCAACGTCCTGACTTTC. Residues: CASSKGAAGANVLTF. The chain carries TRBV21-1 and TRBJ2-6. TRBV21-1 is designated a pseudogene. The CDR3 runs 15 residues.